The 14 T cell receptor beta chains in this list originate from one sample, sequenced in a study of blood T cell repertoires in COVID-19. TCRdb keeps only in-frame clones here, not all; method: immunoSEQ multiplex PCR. The sample consists of 45,000 to 65,000 clones, 88% of them appearing once. The sequenced material came from peripheral blood. The receptors were sampled from a human donor in a cohort sampled during active COVID-19.

The V and J genes are TRBV6-1 and TRBJ1-1, with 11 nucleotides matching TRBD1. CDR3 length equals 16 residues. V lost 8 bases and J lost 5; bases outside the gene matches: 13. The germline gives CDR1 MNHNS, CDR2 SASEGT. CDR3 DNA sequence: TGTGCCAGCGGTGGAATACCCGGGACAGGGGGAACTGAAGCTTTCTTT. Translation gives CASGGIPGTGGTEAFF.

The gene calls are TRBV10-3 and TRBJ2-7, with 9 bases aligning to TRBD1. Trimming took 3 bases from V and 0 from J; bases not matched to a gene: 6. This CDR3 comprises 16 residues. The germline gives CDR1 ENHRY, CDR2 SYGVKD. CDR3 sequence reads: CAISDPPGQGSYEQYF. The CDR3 nucleotides are TGTGCCATCAGTGATCCCCCGGGACAGGGCTCCTACGAGCAGTACTTC.

This chain links TRBV5-1 with TRBJ1-6; D gene uncertain. With 4 bases removed from V and 7 bases from J, the gap between germline ends came to 12 bases. The germline V gene has CDR1 SGHRS and CDR2 YFSETQ. The CDR3 is 14 residues long. In DNA, the CDR3 is TGCGCCAGCAGCCCGACCGGGGAGAATTCACCCCTCCACTTT. Amino acid sequence: CASSPTGENSPLHF. Together with reference TRBV5-1 and TRBJ1-6, the CDR3 gives the full variable domain: KAGVTQTPRYLIKTRGQQVTLSCSPISGHRSVSWYQQTPGQGLQFLFEYFSETQRNKGNFPGRFSGRQFSNSRSEMNVSTLELGDSALYLCASSPTGENSPLHFGNGTRLTVT.

The chain employs TRBV6-5 and TRBJ1-6; D call uncertain. Germline-derived CDR1 and CDR2 are MNHEY and SVGAGI. The CDR3 runs to 13 residues. V shed 7 bases and J shed 11 bases, with 15 bases lying between them. The CDR3 region has the DNA TGTGCCAGCAAAACGAGGAGGGAAACACCCCTCCACTTT. It codes for CASKTRRETPLHF.

The V gene is TRBV29-1, the J gene TRBJ2-1; 9 bases line up with TRBD2. V was clipped by 4 bases and J by 5 bases; unmatched bases: 9. Germline V CDR1 and CDR2: SQVTM, ANQGSEA. The CDR3 runs to 15 residues. The CDR3 loop reads CSVGPGTSRNNEQFF. The CDR3 nucleotides are TGCAGCGTTGGCCCCGGGACTAGCAGGAACAATGAGCAGTTCTTC.

The chain recombines TRBV7-7 with TRBJ2-7; 13 nucleotides agree with TRBD2. Trimming took 2 bases from V and 0 from J; bases not matched to a gene: 7. CDR3 size: 18 residues. Per germline, CDR1 SSHAT and CDR2 FNYEAQ (reference sequence). As DNA, the CDR3 is TGTGCCAGCAGCTTATTCACACTAGCGGGGGGGAGCTCCTACGAGCAGTACTTC. Translating it yields CASSLFTLAGGSSYEQYF.

The J gene is TRBJ1-4, the V gene TRBV7-9; no reliable D call. CDR3 length: 14 amino acids. Germline V gene sequence: CDR1 SEHNR, CDR2 FQNEAQ (reference sequence). Trimming cost V 6 bases and J 4 bases, with 12 bases left between them. The CDR3: CASREGSYNEKLFF. CDR3 sequence (DNA): TGTGCCAGCAGGGAAGGGAGCTATAATGAAAAACTGTTTTTT.

As to this clone: A junction end diverges from the germline sequence, so it may reflect a read error. The chain uses TRBV15 and TRBJ1-6; 9 nucleotides align to TRBD1. The length of the CDR3 is 14 residues. In germline, CDR1 is LNHNV, CDR2 YYDKDF (reference sequence). CDR3 protein: CATRRGDRVSPLHF. CDR3 DNA: TGTGCCACCAGAAGAGGGGACAGGGTTTCACCCCTCCACTTT.

The chain is built from TRBV5-1 and TRBJ1-2, with TRBD1 as a possible D gene (5 bases). CDR1 and CDR2 from the germline V gene are SGHRS and YFSETQ. V was trimmed by 0 bases and J by 8 bases, leaving 14 bases between them. CDR3 length: 14 amino acids. The CDR3 bases are TGCGCCAGCAGCTTGGAGGGGTCGCTCGGGGGCTACACCTTC. Translating it yields CASSLEGSLGGYTF.

V is TRBV7-2 and J is TRBJ1-2; 8 bases fit TRBD1. This CDR3 is 14 amino acids long. In germline, CDR1 is SGHTA, CDR2 FQGNSA. V was pared by 1 base and J by 4 bases, with 2 bases of the junction left unmatched. DNA for the CDR3: TGTGCCAGCAGCTTAGTTCAGGGGGCCTATGGCTACACCTTC. Its translation is CASSLVQGAYGYTF.

The V call is TRBV2, the J call TRBJ2-2; 12 positions agree with TRBD2. CDR3 length: 16 residues. V lost 5 bases, J lost 0 bases, and 1 base stayed unmatched. The germline V gene has CDR1 SNHLY and CDR2 FYNNEI. This CDR3 is CASSRLAGANTGELFF. CDR3 sequence (DNA): TGTGCCAGCAGTCGACTAGCGGGAGCGAACACCGGGGAGCTGTTTTTT.

The chain carries TRBV3-1 (or the pseudogene TRBV3-2) and TRBJ2-7, with D possibly being TRBD2 (6 bases). This CDR3 is built from 13 residues. In germline, CDR1 is LGHDT, CDR2 YNNKEL (reference sequence). V lost 0 bases and J lost 12, with 15 bases in between. The DNA for the CDR3 is TGTGCCAGCAGCCAAGAGAGAGGGAGGCTATGGTACTTC. This codes for CASSQERGRLWYF.

This chain connects TRBV6-4 to TRBJ2-7, with TRBD2 as a possible D gene (7 bases). Deletions cut 6 bases from V and 2 bases from J, with 17 bases between. The germline V gene has CDR1 MRHNA and CDR2 SNTAGT. The CDR3 is 15 residues long. The CDR3 nucleotides read TGTGCCAGCAGGGGAAGGGGGGGATCCCCCTACGAGCAGTACTTC. It translates to CASRGRGGSPYEQYF.

V is TRBV12-3 or TRBV12-4 and J is TRBJ2-7; D might be TRBD1 (6 bases). The CDR3 covers 13 residues. Trimming shortened V by 6 bases and J by 6 bases, and 15 bases separated the two germline ends. The CDR3 spells CASSLGQFGEQYF. The CDR3 bases are TGTGCCAGCAGCCTCGGACAGTTTGGCGAGCAGTACTTC.